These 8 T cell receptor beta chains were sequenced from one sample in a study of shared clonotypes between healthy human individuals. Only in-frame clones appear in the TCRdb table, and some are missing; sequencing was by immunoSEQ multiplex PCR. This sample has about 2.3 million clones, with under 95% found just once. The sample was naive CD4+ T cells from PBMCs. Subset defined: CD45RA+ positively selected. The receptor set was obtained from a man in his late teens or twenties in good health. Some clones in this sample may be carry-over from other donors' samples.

CDR3 coding DNA: TGTGCCAGCAGTAGACAGGGTTCCCATCAGCCCCAGCATTTT. Encoded protein: CASSRQGSHQPQHF. This sequence joins TRBV6-5 and TRBJ1-5; 7 positions agree with TRBD1. The CDR3 has 14 amino acids. The V gene end was trimmed by 5 bases and the J gene end by 5 bases; junction bases not matched to a gene: 6. Germline-derived CDR1 and CDR2 are MNHEY and SVGAGI.

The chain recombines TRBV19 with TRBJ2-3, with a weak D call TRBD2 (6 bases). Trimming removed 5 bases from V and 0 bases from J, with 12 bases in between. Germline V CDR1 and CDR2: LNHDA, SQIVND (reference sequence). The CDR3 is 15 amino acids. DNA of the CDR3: TGTGCCAGTAGTCCTAGGAGCGGGAGCACAGATACGCAGTATTTT. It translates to CASSPRSGSTDTQYF.

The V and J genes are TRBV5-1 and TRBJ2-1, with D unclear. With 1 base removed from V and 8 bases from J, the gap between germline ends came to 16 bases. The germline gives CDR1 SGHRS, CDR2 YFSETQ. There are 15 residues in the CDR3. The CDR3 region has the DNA TGCGCCAGCAGCTTGATAGTCCACTCATCGGATGAGCAGTTCTTC. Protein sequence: CASSLIVHSSDEQFF.

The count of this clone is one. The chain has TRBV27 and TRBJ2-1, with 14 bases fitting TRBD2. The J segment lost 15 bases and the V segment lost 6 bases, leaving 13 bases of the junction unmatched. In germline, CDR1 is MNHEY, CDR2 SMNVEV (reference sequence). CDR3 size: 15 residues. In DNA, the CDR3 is TGTGCCAGCAGCTTCGACCGACTAGCGGGAGGGCCTCGGTTCTTC. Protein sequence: CASSFDRLAGGPRFF.

The CDR3 loop is CASSPGQLETQYF. CDR3 in DNA: TGTGCCAGCAGCCCGGGACAGCTAGAGACCCAGTACTTC. The chain has TRBV7-8 and TRBJ2-5, with 7 bases lining up with TRBD1. The CDR3 runs to 13 residues. Germline V lookup: CDR1 SGHVS, CDR2 FQNEAQ. V shed 5 bases and J 4 bases; nucleotides not matched to a gene: 4.

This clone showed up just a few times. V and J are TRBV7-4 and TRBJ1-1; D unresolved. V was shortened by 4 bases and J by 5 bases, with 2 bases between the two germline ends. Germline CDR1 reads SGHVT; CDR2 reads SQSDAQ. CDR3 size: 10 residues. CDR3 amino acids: CASSYTEAFF. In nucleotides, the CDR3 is TGTGCCAGCAGCTATACTGAAGCTTTCTTT.

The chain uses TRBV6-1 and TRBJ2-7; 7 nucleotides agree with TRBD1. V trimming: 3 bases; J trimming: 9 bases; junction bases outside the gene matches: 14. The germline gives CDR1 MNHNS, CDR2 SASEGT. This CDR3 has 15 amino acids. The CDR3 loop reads CASSERRDRPTRQYF. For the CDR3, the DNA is TGTGCCAGCAGTGAGCGCCGGGACAGACCTACGAGGCAGTACTTC.

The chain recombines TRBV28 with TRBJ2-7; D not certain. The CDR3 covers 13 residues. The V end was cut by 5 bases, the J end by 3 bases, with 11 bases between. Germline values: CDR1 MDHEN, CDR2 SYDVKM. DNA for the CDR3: TGTGCCAGCAGTCAGCAGGCGTTCTACGAGCAGTACTTC. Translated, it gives CASSQQAFYEQYF. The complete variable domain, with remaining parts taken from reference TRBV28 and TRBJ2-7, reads DVKVTQSSRYLVKRTGEKVFLECVQDMDHENMFWYRQDPGLGLRLIYFSYDVKMKEKGDIPEGYSVSREKKERFSLILESASTNQTSMYLCASSQQAFYEQYFGPGTRLTVT.